The 12 T cell receptor beta chains in this list originate from one sample, sequenced in a study of OX40 agonist ivuxolimab in advanced cancers. Using immunoSEQ multiplex PCR, the repertoire was profiled, and TCRdb retains in-frame clones only, with some absent. This table holds 68,000 or so clones, more than 75% found once. The sample here was CD4+ or CD8+ T cells sorted from blood, taken in a trial of the OX40 agonist ivuxolimab. The receptors derive from an adult with an advanced solid tumor such as melanoma, head and neck, liver or kidney cancer.

The chain combines TRBV7-2 with TRBJ1-5; the D gene is possibly TRBD1 (5 bases). CDR1 is SGHTA, CDR2 FQGNSA, per germline. CDR3 length: 15 amino acids. V was shortened by 5 bases and J by 3 bases, with 14 bases between the two germline ends. The CDR3 region has the DNA TGTGCCAGCAGCCCCACCCGACAGACCAATCAGCCCCAGCATTTT. This translates into CASSPTRQTNQPQHF.

The chain combines TRBV7-8 with TRBJ1-1, with 7 bases lining up with TRBD1. Unmatched junction bases numbered 5, after V lost 3 bases and J lost 1 base. The CDR3 is 15 amino acids. Germline CDR1 and CDR2: SGHVS and FQNEAQ. The CDR3, as DNA: TGTGCCAGCAGCTTGAGGGAGGGGGCGAACACTGAAGCTTTCTTT. Translating it yields CASSLREGANTEAFF.

V usage is TRBV7-3 and J usage is TRBJ2-2; the D is unclear. CDR1 and CDR2 (germline): SGHTA, FQGTGA. CDR3 length: 13 amino acids. Deletions cut 4 bases from V and 6 bases from J, with 9 bases between. The CDR3 sequence is CASSSTLAGELFF. CDR3 DNA sequence: TGTGCCAGCAGCTCTACCTTAGCCGGGGAGCTGTTTTTT.

CDR3: CASSSSSGEETQYF. CDR3 DNA sequence: TGCGCCAGCAGCTCCTCTAGCGGTGAAGAGACCCAGTACTTC. The V call is TRBV5-1, the J call TRBJ2-5, with 7 positions matching TRBD2. CDR1 and CDR2 from the germline V gene are SGHRS and YFSETQ. The CDR3 loop spans 14 amino acids. V lost 3 bases, J lost 3 bases, and 5 bases stayed unmatched.

Here the CDR3 reads CASQEQANSPLHF. The DNA of the CDR3 is TGTGCCAGCCAAGAACAGGCAAATTCACCCCTCCACTTT. The gene calls are TRBV2 and TRBJ1-6; D is perhaps TRBD1 (5 bases). The CDR3 extends over 13 amino acids. V was clipped by 8 bases and J by 7 bases, with 12 bases between them. Germline lookup yields CDR1 SNHLY and CDR2 FYNNEI.

CDR3 residues: CASSPQGDTGELFF. CDR3 sequence (DNA): TGTGCCAGCAGCCCACAGGGGGACACCGGGGAGCTGTTTTTT. The chain uses TRBV13 and TRBJ2-2; 8 nucleotides align to TRBD1. The CDR3 is 14 amino acids. Unmatched junction bases numbered 2, after V lost 5 bases and J lost 3 bases. Per the germline V gene, CDR1 is PRHDT and CDR2 is FYEKMQ (reference sequence).

The chain is built from TRBV9 and TRBJ2-1; D call uncertain. CDR3 length: 15 amino acids. Per germline, CDR1 SGDLS and CDR2 YYNGEE. V was trimmed by 0 bases and J by 0 bases, leaving 7 bases between them. CDR3 region: CASSVAANSYNEQFF. DNA for the CDR3: TGTGCCAGCAGCGTAGCGGCTAACTCCTACAATGAGCAGTTCTTC.

This clone was recorded at least ten times. The chain recombines TRBV11-3 with TRBJ2-7; no clear D gene. Germline loops: CDR1 SGHNT, CDR2 YENEEA. The CDR3 runs to 14 residues. V was trimmed by 8 bases and J by 0 bases, leaving 14 bases between them. Here the CDR3 DNA reads TGTGCCAGCCATCCGGCGGAGCCCTCCTACGAGCAGTACTTC. It is translated as CASHPAEPSYEQYF.

This sequence joins TRBV6-1 and TRBJ1-4, with TRBD1 identical over 8 bases. The CDR3 runs to 16 residues. With V trimmed by 3 bases and J by 6 bases, 9 bases remained unmatched. Germline V gene data show CDR1 as MNHNS and CDR2 as SASEGT. The CDR3 DNA reads as TGTGCCAGCAGTGACCGAACAGGGGGGGCCTATGAAAAACTGTTTTTT. Protein sequence: CASSDRTGGAYEKLFF.

J is TRBJ1-2 and V is TRBV30, with 10 positions matching TRBD1. The CDR3 contains 14 residues. CDR1 GTSNPN and CDR2 SVGIG come from the germline V gene (reference sequence). J gave up 2 bases and V 2 bases, and 2 bases lay outside the gene matches. The CDR3 DNA sequence: TGTGCCTGGAGTCGACAGGGGGCGAACTATGGCTACACCTTC. It specifies CAWSRQGANYGYTF.

The V call is TRBV6-1, the J call TRBJ1-3; D unresolved. Germline lookup yields CDR1 MNHNS and CDR2 SASEGT. This CDR3 contains 13 residues. V lost 6 bases and J lost 3, with 9 bases in between. The CDR3 DNA reads TGTGCCAGCAGAGTACTGAATGGAAACACCATATATTTT. Protein sequence: CASRVLNGNTIYF.

This chain joins TRBV6-1 and TRBJ2-1; D remains ambiguous. V shed 2 bases and J shed 0 bases, with 8 bases lying between them. The CDR3 covers 15 residues. CDR1 is MNHNS and CDR2 is SASEGT in the germline V gene. This CDR3 reads CASSEISSSYNEQFF. The DNA for the CDR3 is TGTGCCAGCAGTGAAATTAGTAGCTCCTACAATGAGCAGTTCTTC.